This section outlines one T cell receptor beta chain sequence together with its context. Its antigen is as yet unknown. At the survey level, the v3.0 immunoSEQ assay was run. The assay was immunoSEQ multiplex PCR, and TCRdb's table has in-frame clones only and misses some. The table lists over 20,000 clones, just under 85% of them singletons. Trimming at V came to 2 bases and at J to 1 base, leaving 5 bases not matched to a gene. Germline V lookup: CDR1 SGHRS, CDR2 YFSETQ. The CDR3 loop spans 15 amino acids. Going into DNA extraction, samples held roughly 0.95-10 million cryopreserved PBMC. This specimen belongs to a study of long-term antiretroviral therapy in people with HIV. Whole-study findings and limits: All blood samples came from the years 2004 to 2017, possibly under older ART regimens. Data on ART adherence, viral resistance or therapy changes were unavailable. Compared with controls, HIV repertoires showed narrower CDR3 length ranges.

The sequences come from unsorted PBMCs, collected 1.6 years after starting antiretroviral therapy. J is TRBJ1-1 and V is TRBV5-1; 7 positions agree with TRBD1. This clonotype was obtained from a man aged 35 to 55 with HIV. In nucleotides, the CDR3 is TGCGCCAGCAGCTTTTGGGACAGTCAGAACACTGAAGCTTTCTTT. Translated: CASSFWDSQNTEAFF.